This T cell receptor (beta chain) was recovered during a study of shared clonotypes between healthy human individuals. Study findings and constraints: The sole specimen, blood, was sampled, and tissue repertoires likely differ.

The table came from immunoSEQ multiplex PCR; TCRdb's copy has only in-frame clones and leaves some out. This sample has over a million clones, with approximately 96% found just once. Trimming removed 2 bases from V and 8 bases from J, with 16 bases in between. Germline V gives CDR1 MNHEY, CDR2 SMNVEV (reference sequence). This CDR3 comprises 15 residues. The table lists this clone with a count of one. Its target is unknown. The sample consisted of naive CD4+ T cells sorted from blood. The subset: CD45RA+ positively selected. The source is a man aged 25-40 years in good health. The chain has TRBV27 and TRBJ2-1; perhaps TRBD1 as D (6 bases). The CDR3 spells CASSLRGRGTHEQFF. The CDR3 DNA follows: TGTGCCAGCAGTTTAAGGGGCAGGGGAACCCATGAGCAGTTCTTC.